A single sample gave rise to the 26 T cell receptor beta chains below, sequenced in a study of early T cells in non-severe SARS-CoV-2 infection. TCRdb recomputed calls from the 5' RACE reads with MiXCR, one row per CDR3 protein. The sample contains under 35,000 distinct CDR3 sequences, about 4.9% of which appear only once. The sequencing input was whole blood. These receptors came from an adult who was a healthcare worker with PCR-confirmed SARS-CoV-2 infection or an uninfected control (not recorded which).

The chain carries TRBV7-9 and TRBJ2-5; 8 nucleotides line up with TRBD1. Germline CDR1 and CDR2: SEHNR and FQNEAQ (reference sequence). There are 17 residues in the CDR3. J was trimmed by 3 bases and V by 1 base; bases with no gene match: 10. DNA of the CDR3: TGTGCCAGCAGCTTAGAAGGCCAAGGGACAGGTGAAGAGACCCAGTACTTC. Translating it yields CASSLEGQGTGEETQYF.

The rearrangement uses TRBV10-3 and TRBJ1-2; 11 bases match TRBD1. Germline assignment: CDR1 ENHRY and CDR2 SYGVKD. The CDR3 is 16 residues long. Germline trimming cut 6 bases from V and 4 bases from J; bases unmatched to any gene: 10. CDR3 sequence reads: CAISIGQGASGYGYTF. DNA for the CDR3: TGTGCCATCAGCATAGGACAGGGGGCTTCTGGCTATGGCTACACCTTC.

This clonotype was found a few times. This sequence joins TRBV5-5 and TRBJ2-7; 9 bases are a match to TRBD1. The CDR3 is 16 residues long. Germline CDR1 reads SGHKS; CDR2 reads YYEKEE (reference sequence). V lost 0 bases to trimming and J lost 7 bases; unmatched junction nucleotides: 11. The CDR3 here is CASSLVEVTGGNEQYF. Written as DNA, the CDR3 is TGTGCCAGCAGCTTGGTAGAGGTGACAGGGGGTAATGAGCAGTACTTC. The whole variable domain, filled in from reference TRBV5-5 and TRBJ2-7, reads DAGVTQSPTHLIKTRGQQVTLRCSPISGHKSVSWYQQVLGQGPQFIFQYYEKEERGRGNFPDRFSARQFPNYSSELNVNALLLGDSALYLCASSLVEVTGGNEQYFGPGTRLTVT.

This clonotype occurred many times. J is TRBJ2-1 and V is TRBV19; D is perhaps TRBD2 (6 bases). The CDR3 has 17 amino acids. Germline V gene lookup returns CDR1 LNHDA and CDR2 SQIVND (reference sequence). Trimming cost V 5 bases and J 4 bases, with 21 bases left between them. CDR3 region: CASSAPSVGSMYNEQFF. The CDR3 DNA reads as TGTGCCAGTAGTGCCCCTAGCGTAGGATCCATGTACAATGAGCAGTTCTTC.

V and J are TRBV7-2 and TRBJ1-2; D may be TRBD1 (6 bases). Deletions cut 5 bases from V and 4 bases from J, with 14 bases between. Germline V gene data show CDR1 as SGHTA and CDR2 as FQGNSA. The CDR3 is made up of 14 amino acids. The CDR3 spells CASSPGQSFYGYTF. CDR3 in DNA: TGTGCCAGCAGCCCCGGACAGAGCTTCTATGGCTACACCTTC.

This chain uses TRBV24-1 with TRBJ2-1, with 15 bases aligning to TRBD2. The V and J ends lost 9 bases and 7 bases, in that order; junction bases with no gene match: 3. The germline gives CDR1 KGHDR, CDR2 SFDVKD. The CDR3 totals 14 residues. The CDR3 region has the DNA TGTGCCACCGCAGGACTAGCGGGAGGGAATGAGCAGTTCTTC. Its translation: CATAGLAGGNEQFF.

This chain uses TRBV20-1 with TRBJ1-5; D uncertain. The CDR3 loop spans 15 amino acids. The germline V gene encodes CDR1 DFQATT and CDR2 SNEGSKA (reference sequence). The V end was cut by 4 bases, the J end by 0 bases, with 13 bases between. The CDR3 spells CSATPSGRSNQPQHF. The CDR3 nucleotides are TGCAGTGCTACTCCCTCCGGGCGTAGCAATCAGCCCCAGCATTTT.

This clonotype showed up just a few times. V usage is TRBV20-1 and J usage is TRBJ1-6; D may be TRBD1 (5 bases). V shed 2 bases and J shed 10 bases, with 18 bases lying between them. Per the germline V gene, CDR1 is DFQATT and CDR2 is SNEGSKA (reference sequence). The CDR3 contains 15 residues. The chain's CDR3 is CSARPGSWGKSPLHF. CDR3 nucleotide sequence: TGCAGTGCTAGACCCGGGAGCTGGGGGAAGTCACCCCTCCACTTT.

This clonotype was recorded many times. The J gene is TRBJ2-2, the V gene TRBV7-3; maybe TRBD1 (6 bases). The germline gives CDR1 SGHTA, CDR2 FQGTGA. V lost 5 bases and J lost 1, with 8 bases in between. The CDR3 is made up of 14 amino acids. The CDR3 DNA sequence: TGTGCCAGCAGCACGACAGGGAACACCGGGGAGCTGTTTTTT. Protein product: CASSTTGNTGELFF.

Many counts were recorded for this clonotype. The rearrangement uses TRBV7-9 and TRBJ2-1, with 7 bases lining up with TRBD1. Unmatched junction bases numbered 6, after V lost 1 base and J lost 0 bases. Germline V CDR1 and CDR2: SEHNR, FQNEAQ (reference sequence). This CDR3 spans 17 amino acids. The CDR3 sequence is CASSLGQGVSSYNEQFF. The CDR3 DNA is TGTGCCAGCAGCTTAGGACAGGGAGTAAGCTCCTACAATGAGCAGTTCTTC.

This clonotype was observed a handful of times. Here the CDR3 reads CASSKTGIGQPQHF. CDR3 nucleotides: TGTGCCAGCAGCAAGACAGGGATTGGCCAGCCCCAGCATTTT. This rearrangement joins TRBV12-3 or TRBV12-4 to TRBJ1-5; 7 bases align to TRBD1. Trimming removed 6 bases from V and 7 bases from J; junction bases left unmatched: 9. The CDR3 has 14 amino acids.

This clonotype appeared many times. This chain joins TRBV19 and TRBJ2-7, with D possibly matching TRBD1 (6 bases). Trimming cost V 1 base and J 2 bases, with 6 bases left between them. The CDR3 has 13 residues. Germline V CDR1 and CDR2: LNHDA, SQIVND (reference sequence). DNA of the CDR3: TGTGCCAGTAGTATAGGGGACACCTACGAGCAGTACTTC. The encoded protein is CASSIGDTYEQYF. Full variable domain (remainder filled in from reference TRBV19 and TRBJ2-7): DGGITQSPKYLFRKEGQNVTLSCEQNLNHDAMYWYRQDPGQGLRLIYYSQIVNDFQKGDIAEGYSVSREKKESFPLTVTSAQKNPTAFYLCASSIGDTYEQYFGPGTRLTVT.

This clonotype was picked up a small number of times. The V gene is TRBV7-9, the J gene TRBJ2-3, with D perhaps TRBD1 (5 bases). The V gene lost 1 base and the J gene lost 0 bases, with 8 bases spanning the gap. The CDR3 has 15 residues. CDR1 SEHNR and CDR2 FQNEAQ come from the germline V gene (reference sequence). CDR3 sequence (DNA): TGTGCCAGCAGCTTAGGCAGGGCCAGCACAGATACGCAGTATTTT. Translating it yields CASSLGRASTDTQYF. Variable domain in full (rest from reference TRBV7-9 and TRBJ2-3): DTGVSQNPRHKITKRGQNVTFRCDPISEHNRLYWYRQTLGQGPEFLTYFQNEAQLEKSRLLSDRFSAERPKGSFSTLEIQRTEQGDSAMYLCASSLGRASTDTQYFGPGTRLTVL.

This clonotype was seen many times. This rearrangement joins TRBV7-2 to TRBJ2-4; D is possibly TRBD2 (6 bases). The CDR3 is 14 residues long. Germline CDR1 is SGHTA and CDR2 is FQGNSA. Trimming cost V 1 base and J 8 bases, with 12 bases left between them. The DNA for the CDR3 is TGTGCCAGCAGCTTAGGGGGCCCGGGGGACATTCAGTACTTC. It specifies CASSLGGPGDIQYF.

By share, this clonotype ranks as medium-sized. The chain employs TRBV6-1 and TRBJ1-2, with TRBD1 matching over 7 bases. The trim removed 3 bases at V and 4 bases at J, leaving 2 bases unmatched. This CDR3 region has 13 residues. Germline V gene sequence: CDR1 MNHNS, CDR2 SASEGT. The DNA of the CDR3 is TGTGCCAGCAGTGACAGGGGGGTCTATGGCTACACCTTC. Its protein product is CASSDRGVYGYTF.

This chain joins TRBV28 and TRBJ2-1, with 8 bases lining up with TRBD2. This CDR3 has 16 residues. Trimming removed 6 bases from V and 0 bases from J; junction bases left unmatched: 7. From germline, CDR1 is MDHEN and CDR2 SYDVKM. CDR3 region: CASRVAGSYSYNEQFF. DNA of the CDR3: TGTGCCAGCAGGGTAGCGGGAAGCTACTCCTACAATGAGCAGTTCTTC.

This clonotype appeared many times. This chain joins TRBV6-2 or TRBV6-3 and TRBJ2-7; 10 nucleotides agree with TRBD2. CDR1 is MNHEY and CDR2 is SVGEGT in the germline V gene. CDR3 length: 15 amino acids. J gave up 6 bases and V 5 bases, and 10 bases lay outside the gene matches. CDR3 nucleotide sequence: TGTGCCAGCAGTAATCCAAGCGGGAGGGCCGCCGAGCAGTACTTC. This sequence encodes CASSNPSGRAAEQYF.

This clonotype came up a few times. The chain recombines TRBV10-3 with TRBJ2-5; D tentatively fits TRBD1 or TRBD2 (5 bases each). The germline V gene has CDR1 ENHRY and CDR2 SYGVKD. V was shortened by 6 bases and J by 2 bases, with 13 bases between the two germline ends. The CDR3 has 14 amino acids. The CDR3 loop reads CAIRGVATQETQYF. DNA of the CDR3: TGTGCCATCAGGGGGGTGGCAACGCAAGAGACCCAGTACTTC.

J is TRBJ1-1 and V is TRBV28; D unresolved. This CDR3 is 15 amino acids long. Germline values: CDR1 MDHEN, CDR2 SYDVKM. V was cut by 5 bases and J by 4 bases, with 17 bases left in between. CDR3 sequence reads: CASSGRKRVGTEAFF. The CDR3 DNA reads as TGTGCCAGCAGTGGCCGTAAGAGGGTGGGCACTGAAGCTTTCTTT.

This clonotype was recorded many times. This rearrangement joins TRBV5-4 to TRBJ1-3, with 7 bases identical to TRBD1. With 3 bases clipped from V and 2 bases from J, the junction kept 11 bases outside the gene matches. The CDR3 consists of 17 residues. Germline CDR1 is SGHNT and CDR2 is YYREEE (reference sequence). CDR3 nucleotide sequence: TGTGCCAGCAGCTGGCGGGCGCACACAGGGGCTGGAAACACCATATATTTT. This sequence encodes CASSWRAHTGAGNTIYF.

V and J are TRBV6-1 and TRBJ2-2; D ambiguous. Trimming removed 5 bases at V and 2 bases at J, with 12 bases between. CDR3 length: 15 amino acids. Germline V lookup: CDR1 MNHNS, CDR2 SASEGT. The CDR3 spells CASSFPPKNTGELFF. Written as DNA, the CDR3 is TGTGCCAGCAGTTTCCCTCCGAAAAACACCGGGGAGCTGTTTTTT.

This clonotype was seen many times. The CDR3 is CAWEKADTQYF. The CDR3 region has the DNA TGTGCCTGGGAGAAGGCAGATACGCAGTATTTT. This chain connects TRBV30 to TRBJ2-3; D gene uncertain. Per germline, CDR1 GTSNPN and CDR2 SVGIG (reference sequence). The CDR3 runs to 11 residues. The V end was cut by 5 bases, the J end by 4 bases, with 7 bases between.

This chain links TRBV7-3 with TRBJ2-5; 8 nucleotides match TRBD1. The germline CDR1 and CDR2 sequences are SGHTA and FQGTGA. V shed 5 bases and J 4 bases; nucleotides not matched to a gene: 15. The CDR3 sequence is 17 residues long. DNA of the CDR3: TGTGCCAGCAGCGCTTCTTCAGGGGGCAGGTGGAGAGAGACCCAGTACTTC. Translated, it gives CASSASSGGRWRETQYF.

This clonotype has at least ten counts. J is TRBJ2-7 and V is TRBV12-3 or TRBV12-4; 9 positions agree with TRBD2. The J segment lost 6 bases and the V segment lost 5 bases, leaving 11 bases of the junction unmatched. The CDR3 runs 15 residues. CDR3 sequence reads: CASSLPPSGIREQYF. CDR3 bases: TGTGCCAGCAGTCTACCTCCTAGCGGGATTCGCGAGCAGTACTTC.

This clonotype appeared many times. The chain is built from TRBV28 and TRBJ2-3, with 15 nucleotides matching TRBD2. The CDR3 consists of 15 residues. Germline V gene lookup returns CDR1 MDHEN and CDR2 SYDVKM. Losses at the gene ends were 6 bases for V and 6 bases for J; bases not matched to a gene: 4. The CDR3 DNA follows: TGTGCCAGCAGCCCCGGACTAGCGGGAGGGGATACGCAGTATTTT. It codes for CASSPGLAGGDTQYF.

The V call is TRBV25-1, the J call TRBJ1-1; 7 bases line up with TRBD1. Trimming at V came to 4 bases and at J to 1 base, leaving 15 bases not matched to a gene. CDR3 length: 18 residues. Germline V gene data show CDR1 as MGHDK and CDR2 as SYGVNS. The DNA of the CDR3 is TGTGCCAGCAGTGGGACAGGTTCTTCTTATGACCCGAACACTGAAGCTTTCTTT. Its translation is CASSGTGSSYDPNTEAFF.